These T cell receptor beta chains were read from a single sample in a study of blood T cells in healthy people across ages. TCRdb re-called the 5' RACE reads with MiXCR, one entry per CDR3 protein. The data hold 1.5 million to 2 million distinct CDR3 sequences, with 35% to 50% observed a single time. The sample consisted of blood. These receptors were collected from a human donor in good health. CDR3s leave out the opening cysteine and the closing phenylalanine or tryptophan. The order of the fields is clone size, V gene, CDR3 protein. Rows give clone size only sometimes, using once, few, many, or a class for an expanded clone.

>NA|TRBV5-1
ASLGGGTDTGTQY
>NA|TRBV12-3/TRBV12-4
ASSLSVLAGSTDTQY
>NA|TRBV27
ASSFRDVSETQY
>NA|TRBV3-1
ASSQVGVGQGLF
>few|TRBV15
ATSSGGYRGIQETQY
>once|TRBV6-5
ASSYSVITEAF
>once|TRBV20-1
SARGWGYGYT
>few|TRBV9
ASSVQQGTGNTIY
>NA|TRBV11-3
ASSTLTSGGSGDETQY
>NA|TRBV4-1
ASSSLDRGSQPQH
>NA|TRBV7-2
ASSLASQTTYEQY
>once|TRBV28
ASSLWPRGLVSYEQY
>NA|TRBV20-1
SARSGEAWAEQF
>few|TRBV2
ASSWTGGTGELF
>NA|TRBV6-6
ASKDRRGTSSYNEQF
>NA|TRBV20-1
SARGVFVRGGTDTQY
>few|TRBV4-3
ASSQERTGSVVIPYEQY
>few|TRBV5-1
AGSLTYNEQF
>few|TRBV5-1
ASDREGANVLT
>few|TRBV11-2
ASSLGGGSLFSDTQY
>NA|TRBV7-2
ASSPEREDTQY
>few|TRBV7-2
ASSLFPEAYEQY
>many|TRBV7-9
ASSPGTIGGYGYT
>few|TRBV6-2/TRBV6-3
ASTGASYEQY
>NA|TRBV9
ASSVEIRGETQY
>NA|TRBV9
ASSEVGEETQY